The entry below gives a single T cell receptor (beta chain) sequence along with its context. The data were taken from a study of T cell changes during pregnancy in multiple sclerosis. Some clones are missing from TCRdb's copy, which holds only in-frame ones; the method was immunoSEQ multiplex PCR. The sample has some 70,000 clones; approximately 90% are singletons. Trimming took 0 bases from V and 9 from J, leaving 15 bases between them. CDR1 and CDR2 (germline): MNHNS, SASEGT. The CDR3 spans 15 residues. The sequences come from peripheral blood, collected in the second trimester of pregnancy. The V gene is TRBV6-1, the J gene TRBJ2-1; perhaps TRBD1 as D (5 bases). This receptor was obtained from a female donor in good health, enrolled as a control in a pregnancy study. The CDR3 DNA reads as TGTGCCAGCAGTGAAGCGGCGCAGGGAAGAGGTGAGCAGTTCTTC. This translates into CASSEAAQGRGEQFF.